This entry is about one T cell receptor beta chain. This entry is derived from a study of blood T cell repertoires in COVID-19. Study-level background: PBMCs, B-cell-depleted T cells, or T cells provided the cDNA or gDNA that made up the material.

TCRdb keeps only in-frame clones here, not all; method: immunoSEQ multiplex PCR. The sample carries about 150,000 clones, 80% to 90% recorded once. CDR3 length equals 13 residues. Germline lookup yields CDR1 MNHEY and CDR2 SMNVEV (reference sequence). V shed 7 bases and J shed 7 bases, with 14 bases lying between them. This chain connects TRBV27 to TRBJ2-1; possibly TRBD2 for D (6 bases). Material: peripheral blood. The TCR originated in a woman between 40 and 50 years old with acute or convalescent COVID-19. CDR3 in amino acids: CASIGRGGNEQFF. In nucleotides, the CDR3 is TGTGCCAGCATCGGGAGAGGTGGGAATGAGCAGTTCTTC.